This T cell receptor beta chain appears in the sequencing data of a study of T cells after yellow fever vaccination. This clonotype has more than one count but fewer than ten. One entry per CDR3 protein, called by TCRdb with MiXCR from the 5' RACE reads. Of 170,000 or so distinct CDR3 sequences listed, 9.3% are singletons. Sequences were derived from CD8+ T cells sorted from PBMCs, sampled 45 days after the yellow fever booster vaccination. This TCR derives from a man younger than 35 who received the YFV17D yellow fever vaccine.

In DNA form, the CDR3 reads TGCGCCAGCAGCCAAGACCGGGACAGGCTGAACACCGGGGAGCTGTTTTTT. This codes for CASSQDRDRLNTGELFF. The chain carries TRBV4-3 and TRBJ2-2, with TRBD1 identical over 8 bases. J was trimmed by 1 base and V by 0 bases; bases with no gene match: 4. CDR1 is LGHNA and CDR2 is YSLEER in the germline V gene. This CDR3 has 17 amino acids.